This T cell receptor beta chain was captured by sequencing in a study of blood T cell repertoires in COVID-19. The overall study: The analysed material was cDNA or gDNA that came from T cells, B-cell-depleted T cells, or PBMCs.

Using immunoSEQ multiplex PCR, the repertoire was profiled, and TCRdb retains in-frame clones only, with some absent. The data hold about 140,000 clones, with about 79% observed a single time. The recovered donors of Cohort 3 showed two negative PCRs, clearance, or symptom resolution. Trimming took 0 bases from V and 4 from J; bases not matched to a gene: 9. This CDR3 has 17 residues. Germline CDR1 is MRHNA and CDR2 is SNTAGT. The rearrangement links TRBV6-4 to TRBJ2-3, with 8 bases matching TRBD2. The specimen sequenced was PBMCs or T cells enriched from blood (not recorded which). This TCR derives from a woman aged 50 to 65 who had recovered from COVID-19. CDR3 amino acids: CASSDSRAGGRSDTQYF. The CDR3 nucleotides read TGTGCCAGCAGTGACTCTCGCGCGGGGGGAAGATCAGATACGCAGTATTTT.